The 25 T cell receptor beta chains below were found in one sample sequenced in a study of CD8+ T cells in alopecia areata. Treatment in this sample: oral pan-JAK inhibitor, 5-10 mg twice daily. The sequencing template was cDNA reverse transcribed from extracted RNA. Assay used: immunoSEQ multiplex PCR; TCRdb lists only in-frame clones, some missing. The table lists 150,000 to 200,000 clones, roughly 53% of them singletons. Sequences were derived from CD8+ T cells sorted from blood, sampled at week 24, from a patient treated with tofacitinib. These receptors originate from a human donor with alopecia areata.

The chain uses TRBV5-1 and TRBJ2-7; 10 positions match TRBD2. With 4 bases clipped from V and 3 bases from J, the junction kept 10 bases outside the gene matches. Per the germline V gene, CDR1 is SGHRS and CDR2 is YFSETQ. The CDR3 extends over 16 amino acids. In nucleotides, the CDR3 is TGCGCCAGCAGCGGCCAACTAGCGGGGACAATCTACGAGCAGTACTTC. Residues: CASSGQLAGTIYEQYF. The whole variable domain, remainder taken from reference TRBV5-1 and TRBJ2-7, is KAGVTQTPRYLIKTRGQQVTLSCSPISGHRSVSWYQQTPGQGLQFLFEYFSETQRNKGNFPGRFSGRQFSNSRSEMNVSTLELGDSALYLCASSGQLAGTIYEQYFGPGTRLTVT.

The rearrangement links TRBV7-9 to TRBJ1-1, with D unresolved. The V gene's germline CDR1 is SEHNR and CDR2 FQNEAQ (reference sequence). The length of the CDR3 is 12 residues. Trimming took off 8 bases at V and 5 bases at J, with 12 bases between the two ends. The CDR3 is CASGSRMTEAFF. CDR3 nucleotide sequence: TGTGCCAGCGGGAGCAGGATGACTGAAGCTTTCTTT.

A single count supports this clone. CDR3 amino acids: CASSFRVNNEQFF. CDR3 coding DNA: TGTGCCAGCAGCTTCCGGGTTAACAATGAGCAGTTCTTC. This rearrangement joins TRBV13 to TRBJ2-1; D gene unclear. V was clipped by 3 bases and J by 5 bases, with 8 bases between them. Germline CDR1 PRHDT, CDR2 FYEKMQ (reference sequence). CDR3 length equals 13 residues.

The rearrangement joins TRBV27 to TRBJ1-5, with unresolved D. In germline, CDR1 is MNHEY, CDR2 SMNVEV (reference sequence). The CDR3 covers 14 residues. Deletions cut 5 bases from V and 4 bases from J, with 12 bases between. CDR3 in amino acids: CASSPGGGNQPQHF. DNA for the CDR3: TGTGCCAGCAGTCCGGGCGGCGGGAATCAGCCCCAGCATTTT.

This clone was detected only once. V and J are TRBV25-1 and TRBJ1-2; unclear D gene. The CDR3 length is 12 residues. Trimming took off 4 bases at V and 4 bases at J, with 7 bases between the two ends. Germline V gene data show CDR1 as MGHDK and CDR2 as SYGVNS. The CDR3 spells CASSAFLYGYTF. The DNA of the CDR3 is TGTGCCAGCAGTGCTTTCCTCTATGGCTACACCTTC.

The chain links TRBV4-1 to TRBJ2-3, with D possibly being TRBD2 (6 bases). With 5 bases removed from V and 4 bases from J, the gap between germline ends came to 16 bases. The CDR3 has 15 amino acids. Germline CDR1 is MGHRA and CDR2 is YSYEKL. Written as DNA, the CDR3 is TGCGCCAGCAGCACGCCCGGGCGGGGCCCAGATACGCAGTATTTT. Amino acid sequence: CASSTPGRGPDTQYF.

This clone came up once. The chain combines TRBV30 with TRBJ2-7; D is perhaps TRBD2 (6 bases). CDR1 is GTSNPN, CDR2 SVGIG, per germline (reference sequence). The CDR3 totals 13 residues. The germline V and J ends were trimmed by 3 bases and 2 bases, with 11 bases remaining between them. The CDR3 reads CAWSPGLTYEQYF. The CDR3, as DNA: TGTGCCTGGAGCCCGGGACTGACCTACGAGCAGTACTTC.

The genes are TRBV5-6 and TRBJ2-6, with D unclear. Germline CDR1 SGHDT, CDR2 YYEEEE. Trimming stripped 2 bases from V and 1 base from J, with 7 bases between. The CDR3 spans 15 residues. The CDR3: CASSFVGSGANVLTF. DNA of the CDR3: TGTGCCAGCAGCTTCGTAGGGTCTGGGGCCAACGTCCTGACTTTC.

CDR3 sequence reads: CASSPGPLSYEQYF. CDR3 nucleotide sequence: TGTGCCAGCAGTCCCGGTCCTCTGTCCTACGAGCAGTACTTC. The chain employs TRBV27 and TRBJ2-7; D unclear. The V and J ends lost 5 bases and 1 base respectively, with 12 bases between them. The CDR3 is 14 residues long. CDR1 is MNHEY and CDR2 is SMNVEV in the germline V gene (reference sequence).

The chain is built from TRBV12-5 and TRBJ2-2; 10 bases align to TRBD1. The CDR3 is made up of 15 amino acids. V gave up 6 bases and J gave up 3 bases; unmatched junction bases: 4. CDR1 is LGHNT, CDR2 FRNRAP, per germline. The CDR3 DNA sequence: TGTGCTAGTGGCTCGGACAGGGGGTACACCGGGGAGCTGTTTTTT. This gives the protein CASGSDRGYTGELFF.

This clone was counted a single time. The chain employs TRBV7-9 and TRBJ1-4, with TRBD1 as a possible D gene (6 bases). Germline CDR1 reads SEHNR; CDR2 reads FQNEAQ (reference sequence). V lost 5 bases to trimming and J lost 4 bases, with 17 bases between them. The CDR3 totals 16 residues. The CDR3 sequence is CASSRSSGAGNEKLFF. The CDR3 DNA sequence: TGTGCCAGCAGCCGTTCATCGGGGGCTGGTAATGAAAAACTGTTTTTT. Complete variable domain (other parts from reference TRBV7-9 and TRBJ1-4): DTGVSQNPRHKITKRGQNVTFRCDPISEHNRLYWYRQTLGQGPEFLTYFQNEAQLEKSRLLSDRFSAERPKGSFSTLEIQRTEQGDSAMYLCASSRSSGAGNEKLFFGSGTQLSVL.

CDR3: CASSIGGSYEQYF. CDR3 coding DNA: TGTGCCAGTAGTATAGGAGGGAGCTACGAGCAGTACTTC. The rearrangement uses TRBV19 and TRBJ2-7, with D possibly TRBD2 on 5 matching bases. The V gene lost 1 base and the J gene lost 3 bases, with 7 bases spanning the gap. The CDR3 loop spans 13 amino acids. Germline assignment: CDR1 LNHDA and CDR2 SQIVND (reference sequence).

The chain links TRBV5-1 to TRBJ2-1, with D possibly being TRBD1 (5 bases). The CDR3 runs 13 residues. The V gene's germline CDR1 is SGHRS and CDR2 YFSETQ. V gave up 6 bases and J gave up 5 bases, with 12 bases separating them. CDR3 sequence: CASNPTGDNEQFF. The DNA for the CDR3 is TGCGCCAGCAACCCAACAGGAGACAATGAGCAGTTCTTC.

The chain has TRBV5-6 and TRBJ1-2; D unclear. V shed 2 bases and J shed 8 bases, with 10 bases lying between them. Germline CDR1 and CDR2: SGHDT and YYEEEE. This CDR3 spans 12 amino acids. CDR3 protein: CASSFILGGYTF. DNA for the CDR3: TGTGCCAGCAGCTTCATTCTTGGGGGCTACACCTTC.

This clone was counted a few times. The genes are TRBV27 and TRBJ2-2, with TRBD2 as a possible D gene (6 bases). The V end lost 0 bases, the J end lost 5 bases, and 10 bases lay between the germline ends. Germline V gene sequence: CDR1 MNHEY, CDR2 SMNVEV (reference sequence). CDR3 length equals 15 residues. The CDR3 DNA reads as TGTGCCAGCAGTTTATCGATGGGAGGAACCGGGGAGCTGTTTTTT. Translated: CASSLSMGGTGELFF.

J is TRBJ2-3 and V is TRBV7-9; TRBD2 matches 7 bases. Germline V lookup: CDR1 SEHNR, CDR2 FQNEAQ (reference sequence). This CDR3 contains 15 residues. J gave up 0 bases and V 5 bases, and 5 bases lay outside the gene matches. CDR3 region: CASSPTSSSTDTQYF. The DNA of the CDR3 is TGTGCCAGCAGCCCGACTAGCTCCAGCACAGATACGCAGTATTTT.

This chain uses TRBV30 with TRBJ1-1; the D gene is possibly TRBD1 (6 bases). V was clipped by 5 bases and J by 3 bases, with 10 bases between them. Germline V gives CDR1 GTSNPN, CDR2 SVGIG (reference sequence). This CDR3 comprises 12 residues. CDR3 sequence (DNA): TGTGCCTGGGGGGGGCAGGACACTGAAGCTTTCTTT. Amino acids: CAWGGQDTEAFF.

This clone was observed a handful of times. The CDR3 bases are TGTGCCAGCGGAGGGGGCACTGAAGCTTTCTTT. Protein sequence: CASGGGTEAFF. The rearrangement uses TRBV7-9 and TRBJ1-1; a possible D gene is TRBD1 (6 bases). Germline V lookup: CDR1 SEHNR, CDR2 FQNEAQ (reference sequence). The V and J ends lost 8 bases and 4 bases respectively, with 8 bases between them. The CDR3 has 11 residues.

This chain connects TRBV29-1 to TRBJ2-3; 8 positions agree with TRBD2. Germline-derived CDR1 and CDR2 are SQVTM and ANQGSEA. V trimming: 0 bases; J trimming: 1 base; junction bases outside the gene matches: 3. The CDR3 is 15 amino acids. In DNA form, the CDR3 reads TGCAGCGTTGAAGATCGGGGGGGGCGCACAGATACGCAGTATTTT. As protein: CSVEDRGGRTDTQYF.

J is TRBJ2-3 and V is TRBV14; possible D gene TRBD1, 5 bases. The germline V gene encodes CDR1 SGHDN and CDR2 FVKESK. The CDR3 length is 14 residues. V gave up 0 bases and J gave up 4 bases, with 8 bases separating them. The CDR3 spells CASSQDQGSDTQYF. CDR3 bases: TGTGCCAGCAGCCAAGATCAGGGTTCAGATACGCAGTATTTT. Using reference TRBV14 and TRBJ2-3 for the parts outside the CDR3, the full variable domain is EAGVTQFPSHSVIEKGQTVTLRCDPISGHDNLYWYRRVMGKEIKFLLHFVKESKQDESGMPNNRFLAERTGGTYSTLKVQPAELEDSGVYFCASSQDQGSDTQYFGPGTRLTVL.

V and J are TRBV7-9 and TRBJ2-1, with 9 nucleotides matching TRBD1. V was clipped by 5 bases and J by 7 bases; unmatched bases: 6. Germline V gene data show CDR1 as SEHNR and CDR2 as FQNEAQ (reference sequence). This CDR3 has 14 residues. The CDR3 protein is CASSPTGTGNEQFF. The CDR3 DNA sequence: TGTGCCAGCAGCCCAACCGGGACAGGGAATGAGCAGTTCTTC.

A few counts support this clone. The chain has TRBV29-1 and TRBJ2-6, with 10 bases aligning to TRBD2. The V and J ends lost 4 bases and 0 bases, in that order; junction bases with no gene match: 3. CDR3 length: 16 amino acids. The germline V gene encodes CDR1 SQVTM and CDR2 ANQGSEA. The CDR3 region is CSVGIAGGSGANVLTF. CDR3 coding DNA: TGCAGCGTTGGTATAGCGGGGGGCTCTGGGGCCAACGTCCTGACTTTC.

The rearrangement links TRBV2 to TRBJ1-2, with TRBD1 as a possible D gene (6 bases). Trimming pared 4 bases from V and 4 bases from J, leaving 19 bases between. Germline V lookup: CDR1 SNHLY, CDR2 FYNNEI. CDR3 length equals 16 residues. Here the CDR3 reads CASSGYNRETSYGYTF. The CDR3 DNA is TGTGCCAGCAGTGGTTACAACAGGGAAACGAGCTATGGCTACACCTTC.

The CDR3 spells CASSLAGGPTYF. The CDR3 nucleotides read TGTGCCAGCAGCTTAGCGGGAGGGCCAACGTACTTC. V is TRBV7-9 and J is TRBJ2-7; 7 bases line up with TRBD2. The V segment lost 0 bases and the J segment 12 bases; nucleotides outside the gene matches: 5. Germline V CDR1 and CDR2: SEHNR, FQNEAQ (reference sequence). The CDR3 runs to 12 residues.

V usage is TRBV7-8 and J usage is TRBJ2-2; a possible D gene is TRBD1 (6 bases). Trimming stripped 5 bases from V and 5 bases from J, with 6 bases between. CDR3 size: 12 residues. In germline, CDR1 is SGHVS, CDR2 FQNEAQ. This CDR3 reads CASSRGTGELFF. The CDR3 DNA reads as TGTGCCAGCAGCAGGGGGACCGGGGAGCTGTTTTTT.